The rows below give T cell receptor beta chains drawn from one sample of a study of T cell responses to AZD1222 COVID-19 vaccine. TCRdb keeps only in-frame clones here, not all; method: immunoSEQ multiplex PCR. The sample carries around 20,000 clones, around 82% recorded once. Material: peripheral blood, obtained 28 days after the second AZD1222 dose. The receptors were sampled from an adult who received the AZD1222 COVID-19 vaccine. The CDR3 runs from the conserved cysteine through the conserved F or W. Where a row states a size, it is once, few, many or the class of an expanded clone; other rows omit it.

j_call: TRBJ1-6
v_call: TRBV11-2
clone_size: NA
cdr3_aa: CASSPTVGSPLHF

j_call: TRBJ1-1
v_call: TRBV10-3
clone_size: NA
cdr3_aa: CAIRDSYTEAFF

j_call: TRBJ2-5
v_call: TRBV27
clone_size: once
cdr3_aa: CASSGLAGGEETQYF

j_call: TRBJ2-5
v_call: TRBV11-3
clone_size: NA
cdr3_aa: CASSLGQTQYF

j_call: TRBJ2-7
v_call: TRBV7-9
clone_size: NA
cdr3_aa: CASSLVSGYEQYF

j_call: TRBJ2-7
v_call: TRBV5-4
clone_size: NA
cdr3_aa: CASSLEPDRGSHEQYF

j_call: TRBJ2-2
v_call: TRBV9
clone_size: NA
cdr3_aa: CASSTGLAGATGELFF

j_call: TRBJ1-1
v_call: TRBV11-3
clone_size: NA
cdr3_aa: CASSRTGWGVENTEAFF

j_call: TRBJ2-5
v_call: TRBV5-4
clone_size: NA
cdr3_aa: CASGSGLAGGIQETQYF

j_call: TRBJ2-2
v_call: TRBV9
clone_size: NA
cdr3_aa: CASSSTGTGIAGELFF

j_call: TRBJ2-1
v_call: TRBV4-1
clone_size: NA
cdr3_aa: CASSRASRDEQFF

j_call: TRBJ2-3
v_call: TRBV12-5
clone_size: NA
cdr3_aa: CASGFTASTDTQYF

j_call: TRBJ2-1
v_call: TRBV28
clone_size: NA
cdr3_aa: CASRPGQTYNEQFF